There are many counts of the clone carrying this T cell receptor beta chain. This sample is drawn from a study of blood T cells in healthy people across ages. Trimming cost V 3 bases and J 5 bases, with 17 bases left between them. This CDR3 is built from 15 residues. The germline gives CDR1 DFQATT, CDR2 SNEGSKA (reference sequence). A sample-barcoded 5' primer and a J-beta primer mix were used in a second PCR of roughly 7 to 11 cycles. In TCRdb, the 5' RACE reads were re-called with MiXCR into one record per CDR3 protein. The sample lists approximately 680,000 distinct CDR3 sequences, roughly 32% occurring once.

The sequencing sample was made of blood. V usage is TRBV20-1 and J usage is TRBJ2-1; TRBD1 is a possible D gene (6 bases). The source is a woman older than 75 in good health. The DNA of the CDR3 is TGCAGTGCTAGGAAAACCGGGACAATCAACAATGAGCAGTTCTTC. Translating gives CSARKTGTINNEQFF.